The 18 T cell receptor beta chains presented below share a single source sample, sequenced in a study of cytotoxic CD8 clonotypes in ibrutinib-treated CLL. Assay: immunoSEQ multiplex PCR; the TCRdb copy retains only in-frame clones and omits some. The sample yields tens of thousands of clones, approximately 72% seen once. The sequences come from PBMCs, collected before ibrutinib treatment. These receptors were taken from a human donor with chronic lymphocytic leukemia.

V and J are TRBV7-3 and TRBJ2-1; D may be TRBD2 (6 bases). V lost 1 base, J lost 10 bases, and 8 bases lay in between. The CDR3 runs 12 residues. CDR1 and CDR2 from the germline V gene are SGHTA and FQGTGA. DNA of the CDR3: TGTGCCAGCAGCTTAAAGGGGAGGGAGCAGTTCTTC. Its translation: CASSLKGREQFF.

This chain uses TRBV28 with TRBJ2-1; D perhaps matches TRBD2 (7 bases). The CDR3 length is 16 residues. From germline, CDR1 is MDHEN and CDR2 SYDVKM. With 5 bases removed from V and 0 bases from J, the gap between germline ends came to 14 bases. The CDR3 region has the DNA TGTGCCAGCAGTCGGGGGGCCGTAAGCTCCTACAATGAGCAGTTCTTC. It specifies CASSRGAVSSYNEQFF.

V is TRBV5-1 and J is TRBJ2-1; TRBD1 is a possible D gene (5 bases). Trimming took 0 bases from V and 4 from J, leaving 14 bases between them. CDR1 is SGHRS and CDR2 is YFSETQ in the germline V gene. The CDR3 runs 16 residues. CDR3 bases: TGCGCCAGCAGCTTGGGTGGTAGGGGCCCGTACAATGAGCAGTTCTTC. Its translation is CASSLGGRGPYNEQFF.

The chain carries TRBV11-3 and TRBJ1-6, with D tentatively TRBD1 (5 bases). Germline assignment: CDR1 SGHNT and CDR2 YENEEA. V was cut by 4 bases and J by 6 bases, with 10 bases left in between. The CDR3 covers 14 residues. Here the CDR3 DNA reads TGTGCCAGCAGCTACGGGGGACCTAATTCACCCCTCCACTTT. Protein sequence: CASSYGGPNSPLHF.

The chain links TRBV5-1 to TRBJ2-3; a possible D gene is TRBD1 (6 bases). The germline V and J ends were trimmed by 1 base and 1 base, with 13 bases remaining between them. Germline CDR1 reads SGHRS; CDR2 reads YFSETQ. The CDR3 sequence is 16 residues long. In DNA form, the CDR3 reads TGCGCCAGCAGCTTGCGGCCAGGGGAACGCACAGATACGCAGTATTTT. The encoded protein is CASSLRPGERTDTQYF.

The V call is TRBV5-1, the J call TRBJ2-3, with a tentative D call TRBD1 (6 bases). The germline V and J ends were trimmed by 7 bases and 1 base, with 13 bases remaining between them. The CDR3 runs to 14 residues. Germline V gives CDR1 SGHRS, CDR2 YFSETQ. In DNA form, the CDR3 reads TGCGCCAGCGCCCTGGACAGTCGCACAGATACGCAGTATTTT. Translated: CASALDSRTDTQYF.

V and J are TRBV4-1 and TRBJ2-3; D remains ambiguous. Germline V gene lookup returns CDR1 MGHRA and CDR2 YSYEKL. V was shortened by 1 base and J by 4 bases, with 15 bases between the two germline ends. CDR3 length: 16 residues. The CDR3 loop reads CASSQATVKDPDTQYF. The CDR3 nucleotides read TGCGCCAGCAGCCAAGCCACGGTAAAGGACCCAGATACGCAGTATTTT.

The rearrangement links TRBV18 to TRBJ2-1; possibly TRBD1 for D (5 bases). Deletions cut 3 bases from V and 2 bases from J, with 11 bases between. The CDR3 loop spans 15 amino acids. Germline assignment: CDR1 KGHSH and CDR2 LQKENI. This CDR3 reads CASSPPAGTYNEQFF. The CDR3 DNA reads TGTGCCAGCTCACCGCCGGCAGGGACCTACAATGAGCAGTTCTTC.

The rearrangement joins TRBV19 to TRBJ2-7; 10 bases are shared with TRBD2. The germline V gene encodes CDR1 LNHDA and CDR2 SQIVND (reference sequence). Trimming took 6 bases from V and 4 from J; bases not matched to a gene: 3. The CDR3 covers 13 residues. CDR3 amino acids: CASRRTSGYEQYF. As DNA, the CDR3 is TGTGCCAGTAGGCGGACTAGCGGATACGAGCAGTACTTC.

The chain combines TRBV5-6 with TRBJ2-1; D is possibly TRBD2 (6 bases). Germline values: CDR1 SGHDT, CDR2 YYEEEE. The ends were cut back, 6 bases at V and 8 bases at J, with 15 bases in the middle. CDR3 length equals 13 residues. CDR3 protein: CASMGWTGDEQFF. CDR3 sequence (DNA): TGTGCCAGCATGGGGTGGACGGGGGATGAGCAGTTCTTC.

The V gene is TRBV5-1, the J gene TRBJ1-1; TRBD1 is a possible D gene (5 bases). CDR3 length: 13 residues. CDR1 and CDR2 (germline): SGHRS, YFSETQ. Trimming took 1 base from V and 1 from J, leaving 5 bases between them. CDR3 in amino acids: CASSLTGNTEAFF. CDR3 DNA sequence: TGCGCCAGCAGCTTGACAGGGAACACTGAAGCTTTCTTT.

The rearrangement joins TRBV6-5 to TRBJ1-1; possibly TRBD1 for D (6 bases). The CDR3 covers 13 residues. CDR1 MNHEY and CDR2 SVGAGI come from the germline V gene. V was trimmed by 6 bases and J by 3 bases, leaving 11 bases between them. This chain's CDR3 is CASRKGGDTEAFF. In nucleotides, the CDR3 is TGTGCCAGCAGAAAAGGGGGGGACACTGAAGCTTTCTTT.

V usage is TRBV5-6 and J usage is TRBJ1-5; D gene uncertain. This CDR3 comprises 13 residues. Trimming removed 4 bases from V and 0 bases from J, with 5 bases in between. Germline CDR1 SGHDT, CDR2 YYEEEE. CDR3 amino acids: CASSLYSNQPQHF. The CDR3 DNA follows: TGTGCCAGCAGCCTGTATAGCAATCAGCCCCAGCATTTT.

In its sample, this clone was seen a few times. This chain connects TRBV7-3 to TRBJ1-5; 10 bases line up with TRBD1. J gave up 0 bases and V 6 bases, and 5 bases lay outside the gene matches. Germline CDR1 reads SGHTA; CDR2 reads FQGTGA. CDR3 length: 16 amino acids. CDR3 sequence (DNA): TGTGCCAGCAGACGGACAGGGGGGTATAGCAATCAGCCCCAGCATTTT. This encodes CASRRTGGYSNQPQHF.

This clone was picked up a small number of times. This chain uses TRBV30 with TRBJ1-2; no clear D. The germline gives CDR1 GTSNPN, CDR2 SVGIG (reference sequence). The V and J ends lost 2 bases and 5 bases respectively, with 6 bases between them. The length of the CDR3 is 11 residues. CDR3 sequence reads: CAWSKGYGYTF. CDR3 nucleotide sequence: TGTGCCTGGAGTAAGGGTTATGGCTACACCTTC.

This clone occurred a few times. This chain connects TRBV28 to TRBJ2-7; 7 bases are shared with TRBD2. This CDR3 contains 15 residues. The V segment lost 7 bases and the J segment 2 bases; nucleotides outside the gene matches: 11. Germline lookup yields CDR1 MDHEN and CDR2 SYDVKM. Here the CDR3 reads CASTIWEGLTYEQYF. The CDR3, as DNA: TGTGCCAGCACCATCTGGGAGGGGCTCACCTACGAGCAGTACTTC.

This clone was observed a single time. V gene TRBV6-4 combines with J gene TRBJ1-5; no clear D gene. This CDR3 has 13 residues. Per the germline V gene, CDR1 is MRHNA and CDR2 is SNTAGT. The V and J ends lost 5 bases and 2 bases respectively, with 7 bases between them. CDR3 in amino acids: CASSPQGNQPQHF. The CDR3 DNA reads as TGTGCCAGCAGTCCCCAGGGCAATCAGCCCCAGCATTTT.

This clone was seen a few times. The V gene is TRBV5-1, the J gene TRBJ2-2; 7 nucleotides line up with TRBD1. The V gene's germline CDR1 is SGHRS and CDR2 YFSETQ. CDR3 length: 15 residues. Germline trimming cut 0 bases from V and 3 bases from J; bases unmatched to any gene: 2. CDR3 amino acids: CASSLGQGHTGELFF. The CDR3 bases are TGCGCCAGCAGCTTGGGACAGGGCCACACCGGGGAGCTGTTTTTT.